This TCR beta chain was identified in a study of cytomegalovirus exposure and HLA in healthy donors. Both 60 Vbeta primers and 13 Jbeta primers went into the PCR. Clones were read by immunoSEQ multiplex PCR, and TCRdb kept only the in-frame ones, dropping some. The sample has under 150,000 clones, around 10% seen once. Regarding the study as a whole: Researchers counted 180 or so TCR beta chains as cytomegalovirus-associated. Published work reported that the classifier diagnosed cytomegalovirus status with high specificity and sensitivity.

The CDR3 runs to 20 residues. This clone was seen more than once but under ten times. No antigen is known for it. This sequence originates from a male donor in good health and CMV-seronegative. The sequenced sample consisted of PBMCs. The J gene is TRBJ1-2, the V gene TRBV1. TRBV1 is annotated as a pseudogene. CDR3 residues: CTSSQVRGAAPGYRVYGYTF. Written as DNA, the CDR3 is TGCACCAGCAGCCAAGTTCGGGGGGCGGCTCCGGGGTATCGGGTCTATGGCTACACCTTC.